This is a list of T cell receptor beta chains from one sample in a study of cytomegalovirus exposure and HLA in healthy donors. This table comes from immunoSEQ multiplex PCR, and its TCRdb copy is limited to in-frame clones, with some not included. The table shows some 100,000 clones, with around 81% occurring only once. Sequencing input: PBMCs. The receptors were sampled from a woman aged 30 to 39 in good health and CMV-seronegative. The CDR3 runs from the conserved cysteine through the conserved F or W. The size entry is marked missing in some rows and otherwise reads once, few, many or a size class.

clone size: NA; J gene: TRBJ2-7; V gene: TRBV19; CDR3 protein: CASSIQGLSSYEQYF
clone size: NA; J gene: TRBJ2-7; V gene: TRBV6-6; CDR3 protein: CASSYASGKGYEQYF
clone size: once; J gene: TRBJ2-1; V gene: TRBV5-1; CDR3 protein: CASRGAGSSYNEQFF
clone size: once; J gene: TRBJ2-7; V gene: TRBV9; CDR3 protein: CASSVGSRGPLEQYF
clone size: NA; J gene: TRBJ2-3; V gene: TRBV4-3; CDR3 protein: CASSQALAGFTDTQYF
clone size: NA; J gene: TRBJ1-2; V gene: TRBV28; CDR3 protein: CASNSQGGGYTF
clone size: NA; J gene: TRBJ2-7; V gene: TRBV7-9; CDR3 protein: CASMRESSYEQYF
clone size: NA; J gene: TRBJ2-2; V gene: TRBV4-3; CDR3 protein: CASSQGRGAPPWELFF
clone size: NA; J gene: TRBJ1-1; V gene: TRBV30; CDR3 protein: CACSRGVANTEAFF
clone size: NA; J gene: TRBJ2-5; V gene: TRBV7-7; CDR3 protein: CASSLSREQETQYF
clone size: NA; J gene: TRBJ2-1; V gene: TRBV7-2; CDR3 protein: CASRGAVHNEQFF
clone size: NA; J gene: TRBJ1-5; V gene: TRBV19; CDR3 protein: CASSIFDAGQPQHF
clone size: NA; J gene: TRBJ1-3; V gene: TRBV6-6; CDR3 protein: CASSYRKTVLENTIYF
clone size: NA; J gene: TRBJ1-5; V gene: TRBV6-1; CDR3 protein: CASKGTANQPQHF
clone size: NA; J gene: TRBJ2-5; V gene: TRBV5-1; CDR3 protein: CASSLAGTGPQETQYF
clone size: NA; J gene: TRBJ2-3; V gene: TRBV5-1; CDR3 protein: CASSLDNTDTQYF
clone size: few; J gene: TRBJ1-1; V gene: TRBV4-3; CDR3 protein: CASSQASLRDRGTEAFF
clone size: few; J gene: TRBJ1-3; V gene: TRBV11-1; CDR3 protein: CASSPRENSGNTIYF
clone size: NA; J gene: TRBJ2-5; V gene: TRBV29-1; CDR3 protein: CSADRARETQYF
clone size: NA; J gene: TRBJ2-3; V gene: TRBV6-4; CDR3 protein: CASSRNSGSTDTQYF
clone size: NA; J gene: TRBJ2-3; V gene: TRBV5-1; CDR3 protein: CASSKGLAGGTRTDTQYF
clone size: NA; J gene: TRBJ1-3; V gene: TRBV27; CDR3 protein: CASTSAGGNTIYF
clone size: NA; J gene: TRBJ1-2; V gene: TRBV7-6; CDR3 protein: CASSIDRDYGYTF
clone size: NA; J gene: TRBJ2-7; V gene: TRBV30; CDR3 protein: CAWKSLGLAGGPSYEQYF
clone size: NA; J gene: TRBJ2-3; V gene: TRBV4-3; CDR3 protein: CASSGLGGSTDTQYF
clone size: NA; J gene: TRBJ2-3; V gene: TRBV5-4; CDR3 protein: CASSFEDTSSTDTQYF
clone size: NA; J gene: TRBJ2-3; V gene: TRBV18; CDR3 protein: CASSPLGVSDTQYF
clone size: NA; J gene: TRBJ2-7; V gene: TRBV5-1; CDR3 protein: CASSPLGTRSYEQYF
clone size: NA; J gene: TRBJ2-5; V gene: TRBV5-4; CDR3 protein: CASSLMGEGTQYF